A selection of T cell receptor beta chains follows, all from one sample in a study of blood T cell repertoires in COVID-19. Sequencing was performed with immunoSEQ multiplex PCR; in TCRdb, only in-frame clones are kept and a portion is missing. The data show around 400,000 clones, under 85% seen once. Source material: PBMCs or T cells enriched from blood (not recorded which). The receptor source for this set is a woman aged 50 to 60 who had recovered from COVID-19. Both conserved end residues are part of each CDR3. The D gene is left open where the match is weak. The size field is filled for only some rows; it gives once, few, many or a size class.

clone size: NA
J gene: TRBJ1-1
V gene: TRBV6-5
D gene: TRBD1
CDR3 protein: CASSLGTGGEAFF
CDR3 DNA: TGTGCCAGCAGTTTAGGGACAGGGGGGGAAGCTTTCTTT

clone size: NA
J gene: TRBJ1-5
V gene: TRBV7-2
D gene: NA
CDR3 protein: CASSLVRDQPQHF
CDR3 DNA: TGTGCCAGCAGCTTAGTACGGGATCAGCCCCAGCATTTT

clone size: once
J gene: TRBJ2-3
V gene: TRBV27
D gene: TRBD1
CDR3 protein: CASSLTTGAFLLLDTQYF
CDR3 DNA: TGTGCCAGCAGTTTGACAACAGGGGCCTTCCTTCTTTTGGATACGCAGTATTTT

clone size: NA
J gene: TRBJ2-3
V gene: TRBV5-8
D gene: TRBD2
CDR3 protein: CASSLGTSGSTDTQYF
CDR3 DNA: TGTGCCAGCAGCTTGGGAACTAGCGGGAGCACAGATACGCAGTATTTT

clone size: NA
J gene: TRBJ1-5
V gene: TRBV3-1/TRBV3-2
D gene: NA
CDR3 protein: CASSQTQGSLGQPQHF
CDR3 DNA: TGTGCCAGCAGCCAAACCCAGGGTAGTTTGGGTCAGCCCCAGCATTTT

clone size: NA
J gene: TRBJ2-2
V gene: TRBV28
D gene: NA
CDR3 protein: CASQSVGTYNTGELFF
CDR3 DNA: TGTGCCAGCCAATCCGTGGGGACATATAACACCGGGGAGCTGTTTTTT

clone size: few
J gene: TRBJ2-3
V gene: TRBV5-4
D gene: TRBD1
CDR3 protein: CASSPNSGQRQYF
CDR3 DNA: TGTGCCAGCAGCCCGAATTCGGGACAGAGGCAGTATTTT

clone size: once
J gene: TRBJ2-1
V gene: TRBV20-1
D gene: NA
CDR3 protein: CSARRSNEQFF
CDR3 DNA: TGCAGTGCTAGGCGAAGTAATGAGCAGTTCTTC

clone size: NA
J gene: TRBJ1-3
V gene: TRBV6-6
D gene: NA
CDR3 protein: CASSYTSGSGNTIYF
CDR3 DNA: TGTGCCAGCAGTTACACATCCGGTAGCGGAAACACCATATATTTT

clone size: once
J gene: TRBJ2-5
V gene: TRBV9
D gene: TRBD1
CDR3 protein: CASSAIQGAPGETQYF
CDR3 DNA: TGTGCCAGCAGCGCCATACAGGGGGCGCCGGGAGAGACCCAGTACTTC

clone size: NA
J gene: TRBJ2-7
V gene: TRBV27
D gene: NA
CDR3 protein: CASSTLAGSRHEQYF
CDR3 DNA: TGTGCCAGCAGTACCCTCGCGGGCAGTCGCCACGAGCAGTACTTC

clone size: NA
J gene: TRBJ2-5
V gene: TRBV2
D gene: NA
CDR3 protein: CASSGSSPNSETQYF
CDR3 DNA: TGTGCCAGCAGTGGTTCTAGCCCGAACTCGGAGACCCAGTACTTC

clone size: NA
J gene: TRBJ2-1
V gene: TRBV4-3
D gene: NA
CDR3 protein: CASSQTWLASRWYNEQFF
CDR3 DNA: TGCGCCAGCAGCCAAACCTGGTTGGCTAGCAGGTGGTACAATGAGCAGTTCTTC

clone size: NA
J gene: TRBJ2-5
V gene: TRBV14
D gene: NA
CDR3 protein: CASSPRQYQETQYF
CDR3 DNA: TGTGCCAGCAGCCCGAGACAGTACCAAGAGACCCAGTACTTC

clone size: NA
J gene: TRBJ2-1
V gene: TRBV18
D gene: TRBD2
CDR3 protein: CASSPPGLAGLREQFF
CDR3 DNA: TGTGCCAGCTCACCTCCGGGACTAGCTGGATTAAGAGAGCAGTTCTTC

clone size: NA
J gene: TRBJ2-1
V gene: TRBV20-1
D gene: TRBD1
CDR3 protein: CSASGRGTGSNEQFF
CDR3 DNA: TGCAGTGCTAGTGGACGCGGGACAGGGAGCAATGAGCAGTTCTTC

clone size: NA
J gene: TRBJ2-5
V gene: TRBV7-9
D gene: TRBD1
CDR3 protein: CASSQVTGVEETQYF
CDR3 DNA: TGTGCCAGCAGCCAGGTGACAGGGGTCGAAGAGACCCAGTACTTC

clone size: once
J gene: TRBJ1-3
V gene: TRBV12-5
D gene: NA
CDR3 protein: CASGQDSAGNTIYF
CDR3 DNA: TGTGCTAGTGGCCAAGACAGTGCCGGAAACACCATATATTTT

clone size: NA
J gene: TRBJ2-7
V gene: TRBV29-1
D gene: TRBD1
CDR3 protein: CSVEIWRTGTGKYEQYF
CDR3 DNA: TGCAGCGTTGAAATATGGAGAACCGGGACAGGGAAGTACGAGCAGTACTTC

clone size: once
J gene: TRBJ2-1
V gene: TRBV7-9
D gene: TRBD2
CDR3 protein: CASSLSTSGGPRPNEQFF
CDR3 DNA: TGTGCCAGCAGCTTATCGACTAGCGGGGGGCCCCGACCCAATGAGCAGTTCTTC

clone size: NA
J gene: TRBJ2-5
V gene: TRBV18
D gene: TRBD2
CDR3 protein: CASSPPSGGGQETQYF
CDR3 DNA: TGTGCCAGCTCACCACCGTCGGGAGGGGGCCAAGAGACCCAGTACTTC

clone size: NA
J gene: TRBJ1-5
V gene: TRBV3-1/TRBV3-2
D gene: NA
CDR3 protein: CASSQDFVGGLNQPQHF
CDR3 DNA: TGTGCCAGCAGCCAAGACTTTGTTGGGGGACTCAATCAGCCCCAGCATTTT

clone size: NA
J gene: TRBJ2-7
V gene: TRBV6-1
D gene: NA
CDR3 protein: CASSDGVISGEQYF
CDR3 DNA: TGTGCCAGCAGTGACGGAGTCATCAGTGGCGAGCAGTACTTC

clone size: NA
J gene: TRBJ2-1
V gene: TRBV11-2
D gene: NA
CDR3 protein: CASNKRIPGEQFF
CDR3 DNA: TGTGCCAGCAACAAACGAATTCCTGGTGAGCAGTTCTTC

clone size: NA
J gene: TRBJ1-4
V gene: TRBV6-1
D gene: TRBD1
CDR3 protein: CASSEDAFFEAGGEKLFF
CDR3 DNA: TGTGCCAGCAGTGAAGATGCGTTTTTTGAGGCAGGGGGTGAAAAACTGTTTTTT

clone size: NA
J gene: TRBJ1-3
V gene: TRBV7-2
D gene: NA
CDR3 protein: CASSLGPLGSSGNTIYF
CDR3 DNA: TGTGCCAGCAGCTTAGGCCCCCTCGGGAGCTCTGGAAACACCATATATTTT

clone size: NA
J gene: TRBJ1-1
V gene: TRBV15
D gene: NA
CDR3 protein: CATSRSWGLNTEAFF
CDR3 DNA: TGTGCCACCAGCAGATCCTGGGGACTCAACACTGAAGCTTTCTTT

clone size: NA
J gene: TRBJ1-5
V gene: TRBV30
D gene: NA
CDR3 protein: CAWSAQLGGRNQPQHF
CDR3 DNA: TGTGCCTGGAGTGCCCAACTCGGGGGGCGAAATCAGCCCCAGCATTTT

clone size: NA
J gene: TRBJ2-7
V gene: TRBV9
D gene: TRBD2
CDR3 protein: CASSVGTSAAYEQYF
CDR3 DNA: TGTGCCAGCAGCGTAGGGACTAGCGCGGCCTACGAGCAGTACTTC

clone size: NA
J gene: TRBJ1-2
V gene: TRBV2
D gene: TRBD1
CDR3 protein: CASTRTGANYGYTF
CDR3 DNA: TGTGCCAGCACTAGGACAGGGGCTAACTATGGCTACACCTTC

clone size: NA
J gene: TRBJ1-1
V gene: TRBV6-2/TRBV6-3
D gene: NA
CDR3 protein: CASSHGDTEAFF
CDR3 DNA: TGTGCCAGCAGTCACGGGGACACTGAAGCTTTCTTT

clone size: few
J gene: TRBJ1-2
V gene: TRBV6-6
D gene: TRBD1
CDR3 protein: CASRHRGDYGYTF
CDR3 DNA: TGTGCCAGCAGACACAGGGGTGACTATGGCTACACCTTC

clone size: few
J gene: TRBJ2-3
V gene: TRBV2
D gene: NA
CDR3 protein: CASGYGSDTQYF
CDR3 DNA: TGTGCCAGCGGTTACGGGTCAGATACGCAGTATTTT

clone size: NA
J gene: TRBJ1-5
V gene: TRBV18
D gene: NA
CDR3 protein: CASSPMAREQPQHF
CDR3 DNA: TGTGCCAGCTCACCAATGGCCCGGGAGCAGCCCCAGCATTTT

clone size: NA
J gene: TRBJ1-2
V gene: TRBV3-1/TRBV3-2
D gene: NA
CDR3 protein: CASSPQGSNYGYTF
CDR3 DNA: TGTGCCAGCAGCCCCCAGGGGAGTAACTATGGCTACACCTTC

clone size: NA
J gene: TRBJ2-7
V gene: TRBV14
D gene: TRBD2
CDR3 protein: CASSRGGVEYEQYF
CDR3 DNA: TGTGCCAGCAGCCGGGGGGGAGTAGAATACGAGCAGTACTTC

clone size: NA
J gene: TRBJ2-5
V gene: TRBV3-1/TRBV3-2
D gene: NA
CDR3 protein: CASSQNRKETQYF
CDR3 DNA: TGTGCCAGCAGCCAAAACAGGAAAGAGACCCAGTACTTC

clone size: once
J gene: TRBJ2-3
V gene: TRBV6-4
D gene: TRBD2
CDR3 protein: CASSLAGLGTDTQYF
CDR3 DNA: TGTGCCAGCAGTTTAGCGGGATTGGGGACAGATACGCAGTATTTT

clone size: NA
J gene: TRBJ1-5
V gene: TRBV5-4
D gene: TRBD1
CDR3 protein: CASSSGPTGTGGAGRPQHF
CDR3 DNA: TGTGCCAGCAGCTCCGGTCCGACCGGGACAGGGGGCGCGGGGCGGCCCCAGCATTTT

clone size: NA
J gene: TRBJ2-2
V gene: TRBV7-9
D gene: TRBD2
CDR3 protein: CASSLVALAGGHTGELFF
CDR3 DNA: TGTGCCAGCAGCTTAGTGGCGTTAGCGGGAGGACACACCGGGGAGCTGTTTTTT

clone size: NA
J gene: TRBJ1-2
V gene: TRBV7-8
D gene: NA
CDR3 protein: CASSLGAKGSNYGYTF
CDR3 DNA: TGTGCCAGCAGCTTAGGGGCCAAAGGATCCAACTATGGCTACACCTTC

clone size: NA
J gene: TRBJ2-5
V gene: TRBV4-3
D gene: TRBD2
CDR3 protein: CASSRSVGGGAVETQYF
CDR3 DNA: TGCGCCAGCAGCCGGTCTGTGGGGGGGGGAGCTGTGGAGACCCAGTACTTC

clone size: NA
J gene: TRBJ2-7
V gene: TRBV6-2/TRBV6-3
D gene: NA
CDR3 protein: CASSLQGIGEQYF
CDR3 DNA: TGTGCCAGCAGTCTTCAGGGTATCGGCGAGCAGTACTTC

clone size: NA
J gene: TRBJ1-5
V gene: TRBV15
D gene: NA
CDR3 protein: CATSRVGSGYNQPQHF
CDR3 DNA: TGTGCCACCAGCAGAGTGGGGTCAGGGTACAATCAGCCCCAGCATTTT

clone size: few
J gene: TRBJ2-3
V gene: TRBV4-1
D gene: NA
CDR3 protein: CASSQIFTGADTQYF
CDR3 DNA: TGCGCCAGCAGCCAAATCTTCACGGGGGCAGATACGCAGTATTTT

clone size: NA
J gene: TRBJ1-5
V gene: TRBV3-1/TRBV3-2
D gene: NA
CDR3 protein: CASSHARQIHDQPQHF
CDR3 DNA: TGTGCCAGCAGCCATGCCCGACAGATACATGATCAGCCCCAGCATTTT

clone size: NA
J gene: TRBJ2-7
V gene: TRBV6-2/TRBV6-3
D gene: TRBD1
CDR3 protein: CASSEGQGPYSYEQYF
CDR3 DNA: TGTGCCAGCAGTGAGGGACAGGGCCCTTACTCCTACGAGCAGTACTTC

clone size: once
J gene: TRBJ2-7
V gene: TRBV7-2
D gene: TRBD1
CDR3 protein: CASSTTGQAGEQYF
CDR3 DNA: TGTGCCAGCAGCACGACGGGACAGGCGGGCGAGCAGTACTTC

clone size: once
J gene: TRBJ1-2
V gene: TRBV3-1/TRBV3-2
D gene: TRBD1
CDR3 protein: CASSQDTQGAQGYTF
CDR3 DNA: TGTGCCAGCAGCCAAGATACACAGGGGGCGCAAGGCTACACCTTC

clone size: NA
J gene: TRBJ1-2
V gene: TRBV30
D gene: TRBD1
CDR3 protein: CAWIGTGTGVGGGYTF
CDR3 DNA: TGTGCCTGGATCGGCACCGGGACAGGAGTTGGGGGGGGCTACACCTTC

clone size: NA
J gene: TRBJ1-5
V gene: TRBV3-1/TRBV3-2
D gene: NA
CDR3 protein: CASSLGQNQPQHF
CDR3 DNA: TGTGCCAGCAGCCTCGGACAGAATCAGCCCCAGCATTTT

clone size: once
J gene: TRBJ1-2
V gene: TRBV18
D gene: TRBD1
CDR3 protein: CASSPGQSGLYGYTF
CDR3 DNA: TGTGCCAGCTCACCGGGACAGTCGGGGCTCTATGGCTACACCTTC

clone size: once
J gene: TRBJ1-2
V gene: TRBV19
D gene: TRBD1
CDR3 protein: CASSSGVGTGGSDGYTF
CDR3 DNA: TGTGCCAGTAGTAGCGGAGTGGGGACAGGGGGTTCGGATGGCTACACCTTC

clone size: few
J gene: TRBJ2-7
V gene: TRBV5-1
D gene: NA
CDR3 protein: CASSLEPYEQYF
CDR3 DNA: TGCGCCAGCAGCTTGGAGCCCTACGAGCAGTACTTC

clone size: NA
J gene: TRBJ2-1
V gene: TRBV30
D gene: TRBD2
CDR3 protein: CAWNGLAGNEQFF
CDR3 DNA: TGTGCCTGGAACGGACTAGCGGGAAATGAGCAGTTCTTC

clone size: NA
J gene: TRBJ2-5
V gene: TRBV6-6
D gene: NA
CDR3 protein: CASTPFPGAETQYF
CDR3 DNA: TGTGCCAGCACCCCCTTTCCAGGCGCAGAGACCCAGTACTTC

clone size: NA
J gene: TRBJ1-5
V gene: TRBV5-6
D gene: NA
CDR3 protein: CASSSLRQIHSNQPQHF
CDR3 DNA: TGTGCCAGCAGCTCCCTTCGTCAGATACATAGCAATCAGCCCCAGCATTTT